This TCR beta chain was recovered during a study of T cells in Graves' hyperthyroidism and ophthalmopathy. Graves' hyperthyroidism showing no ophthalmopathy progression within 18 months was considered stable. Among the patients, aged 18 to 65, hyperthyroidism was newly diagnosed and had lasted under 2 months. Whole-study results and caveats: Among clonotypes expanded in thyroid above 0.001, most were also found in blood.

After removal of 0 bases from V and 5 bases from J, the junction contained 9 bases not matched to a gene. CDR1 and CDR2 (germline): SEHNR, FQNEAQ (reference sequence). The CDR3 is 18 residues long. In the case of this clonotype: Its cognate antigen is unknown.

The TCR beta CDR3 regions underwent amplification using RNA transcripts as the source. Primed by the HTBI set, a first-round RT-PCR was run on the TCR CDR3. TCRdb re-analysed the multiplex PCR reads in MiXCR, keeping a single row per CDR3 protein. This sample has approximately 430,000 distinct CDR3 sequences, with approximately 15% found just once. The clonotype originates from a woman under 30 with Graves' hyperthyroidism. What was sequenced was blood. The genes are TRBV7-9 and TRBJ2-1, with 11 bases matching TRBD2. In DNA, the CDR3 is TGTGCCAGCAGCTTAGCCAAGATTGCGGGACTAGCGGACAATGAGCAGTTCTTC. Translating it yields CASSLAKIAGLADNEQFF.